This T cell receptor delta chain originates from a study of gamma-delta T cells after stem cell transplantation. In its sample, this clone is medium-sized. TCRdb reprocessed the RT-PCR reads through CATT. The data show approximately 950 delta-chain clones, with 15% to 20% seen just once and roughly a quarter held by the top ten. Germline lookup yields CDR1 GEAIGNYY and CDR2 EKD. V shed 2 bases and J 7 bases; nucleotides not matched to a gene: 8. The CDR3 has 15 amino acids. The chain is built from TRDV2 and TRDJ1; 11 nucleotides align to TRDD3. The clonotype was recovered from a human donor. It is not recorded whose cells these are; they may come from a transplant donor. The material sequenced was gamma-delta T cells. The CDR3 nucleotides read TGTGCCTGTGACAGGCTGGGGGATACAATTGGTAAACTCATCTTT. Translating gives CACDRLGDTIGKLIF.